These T cell receptor beta chains were read from a single sample in a study of cytomegalovirus exposure and HLA in healthy donors. Sequenced by immunoSEQ multiplex PCR; TCRdb stores in-frame clones only, minus some. The sample lists over 85,000 clones; about 78% were seen once. Sequenced material: PBMCs. Receptors were obtained from a man between 40 and 49 years old in good health and CMV-seronegative. The CDR3 runs from the conserved cysteine through the conserved F or W. Each record gives: V gene, D gene, clone size, J gene, CDR3 protein, CDR3 DNA. D genes are given only for firm matches. A clone size is listed for some rows: how often the clone was seen (once, few, many), or a class if it is expanded.

V gene: TRBV19
D gene: TRBD1
clone size: -
J gene: TRBJ2-1
CDR3 protein: CASRKTGGDEQFF
CDR3 DNA: TGTGCCAGTAGAAAAACAGGGGGCGATGAGCAGTTCTTC

V gene: TRBV5-1
D gene: -
clone size: -
J gene: TRBJ1-1
CDR3 protein: CASSLASRGQEAFF
CDR3 DNA: TGCGCCAGCAGCTTGGCATCGAGAGGACAGGAAGCTTTCTTT

V gene: TRBV28
D gene: -
clone size: -
J gene: TRBJ1-3
CDR3 protein: CASSQEGRASGNTIYF
CDR3 DNA: TGTGCCAGCAGCCAGGAAGGGCGGGCGTCTGGAAACACCATATATTTT

V gene: TRBV5-8
D gene: -
clone size: -
J gene: TRBJ2-7
CDR3 protein: CASRYGLLYEQYF
CDR3 DNA: TGTGCCAGCAGATACGGACTGTTATACGAGCAGTACTTC

V gene: TRBV4-1
D gene: -
clone size: -
J gene: TRBJ1-2
CDR3 protein: CASSQDLYGYTF
CDR3 DNA: TGCGCCAGCAGCCAAGACCTATATGGCTACACCTTC

V gene: TRBV27
D gene: TRBD1
clone size: -
J gene: TRBJ1-2
CDR3 protein: CASCCPDRGPYGYTF
CDR3 DNA: TGTGCCAGCTGTTGCCCTGACAGGGGGCCTTATGGCTACACCTTC

V gene: TRBV18
D gene: TRBD2
clone size: few
J gene: TRBJ2-1
CDR3 protein: CASSPPAGGPNEQFF
CDR3 DNA: TGTGCCAGCTCACCCCCAGCGGGGGGGCCCAATGAGCAGTTCTTC

V gene: TRBV11-2
D gene: TRBD2
clone size: -
J gene: TRBJ2-3
CDR3 protein: CASSTMKRDGFTDTQYF
CDR3 DNA: TGTGCCAGCAGCACCATGAAGCGGGACGGATTCACAGATACGCAGTATTTT

V gene: TRBV6-1
D gene: -
clone size: -
J gene: TRBJ1-2
CDR3 protein: CASSELIKVLGDGYTF
CDR3 DNA: TGTGCCAGCAGTGAACTAATCAAGGTTCTAGGGGATGGCTACACCTTC

V gene: TRBV5-1
D gene: -
clone size: -
J gene: TRBJ1-2
CDR3 protein: CASSLSTAVYGYTF
CDR3 DNA: TGCGCCAGCAGCTTGTCGACAGCCGTCTATGGCTACACCTTC

V gene: TRBV19
D gene: TRBD2
clone size: -
J gene: TRBJ2-7
CDR3 protein: CASRRASGSTYEQYF
CDR3 DNA: TGTGCCAGTAGGAGGGCGAGCGGGAGTACCTACGAGCAGTACTTC

V gene: TRBV18
D gene: TRBD1
clone size: few
J gene: TRBJ1-2
CDR3 protein: CASSSLQQGIDPYGYTF
CDR3 DNA: TGTGCCAGCTCATCTCTTCAACAGGGGATTGATCCCTATGGCTACACCTTC

V gene: TRBV9
D gene: -
clone size: -
J gene: TRBJ2-3
CDR3 protein: CASSGRDISSTDTQYF
CDR3 DNA: TGTGCCAGCAGCGGAAGGGACATCTCTAGCACAGATACGCAGTATTTT

V gene: TRBV30
D gene: -
clone size: once
J gene: TRBJ2-7
CDR3 protein: CAGAPQVGIEQYF
CDR3 DNA: TGTGCCGGGGCCCCCCAGGTTGGTATCGAGCAGTACTTC

V gene: TRBV6-1
D gene: TRBD1
clone size: large
J gene: TRBJ2-4
CDR3 protein: CASSEETGGAKNIQYF
CDR3 DNA: TGTGCCAGCAGTGAAGAGACAGGGGGAGCCAAAAACATTCAGTACTTC

V gene: TRBV5-1
D gene: TRBD1
clone size: -
J gene: TRBJ1-6
CDR3 protein: CASSYDLDRGYSPLHF
CDR3 DNA: TGCGCCAGCAGCTATGACCTGGACAGGGGGTATTCACCCCTCCACTTT

V gene: TRBV29-1
D gene: TRBD1
clone size: -
J gene: TRBJ2-5
CDR3 protein: CSVYQGARETQYF
CDR3 DNA: TGCAGCGTTTACCAGGGGGCCCGAGAGACCCAGTACTTC

V gene: TRBV29-1
D gene: -
clone size: few
J gene: TRBJ1-1
CDR3 protein: CSVAEGQAEAFF
CDR3 DNA: TGCAGCGTTGCAGAGGGTCAGGCTGAAGCTTTCTTT

V gene: TRBV20-1
D gene: -
clone size: -
J gene: TRBJ1-1
CDR3 protein: CSARDGGPAFF
CDR3 DNA: TGCAGTGCTAGAGACGGGGGACCAGCTTTCTTT

V gene: TRBV23-1
D gene: -
clone size: -
J gene: TRBJ2-4
CDR3 protein: CASSQLKSAVGIQYF
CDR3 DNA: TGCGCCAGCAGTCAACTGAAGTCTGCCGTCGGCATTCAGTACTTC

V gene: TRBV5-1
D gene: TRBD1
clone size: -
J gene: TRBJ1-2
CDR3 protein: CASSPSTGGADYTF
CDR3 DNA: TGCGCCAGCAGCCCCAGTACAGGGGGCGCCGACTACACCTTC

V gene: TRBV15
D gene: -
clone size: -
J gene: TRBJ1-2
CDR3 protein: CATSSRGMSSDGYTF
CDR3 DNA: TGTGCCACCAGCTCAAGAGGAATGTCGTCGGATGGCTACACCTTC

V gene: TRBV28
D gene: -
clone size: -
J gene: TRBJ2-7
CDR3 protein: CASRGRYEQYF
CDR3 DNA: TGTGCCAGCAGGGGCCGATACGAGCAGTACTTC

V gene: TRBV10-1
D gene: TRBD2
clone size: -
J gene: TRBJ2-1
CDR3 protein: CASSDSGGYNEQFF
CDR3 DNA: TGCGCCAGCAGTGATAGCGGGGGTTACAATGAGCAGTTCTTC

V gene: TRBV10-1
D gene: -
clone size: -
J gene: TRBJ2-7
CDR3 protein: CASSYYEQYF
CDR3 DNA: TGCGCCAGCAGTTACTACGAGCAGTACTTC

V gene: TRBV6-1
D gene: TRBD1
clone size: -
J gene: TRBJ1-5
CDR3 protein: CASSGEGQIGNQPQHF
CDR3 DNA: TGTGCCAGCAGTGGAGAGGGACAGATCGGCAATCAGCCCCAGCATTTT

V gene: TRBV6-6
D gene: -
clone size: -
J gene: TRBJ1-1
CDR3 protein: CASSFKGLAEAFF
CDR3 DNA: TGTGCCAGCAGTTTTAAGGGGCTGGCTGAAGCTTTCTTT

V gene: TRBV28
D gene: TRBD1
clone size: -
J gene: TRBJ2-7
CDR3 protein: CASGFYPDRCEQYF
CDR3 DNA: TGTGCCAGCGGATTTTATCCGGACAGGTGCGAGCAGTACTTC

V gene: TRBV5-1
D gene: TRBD2
clone size: once
J gene: TRBJ2-7
CDR3 protein: CASSTDPVSGSSYEQYF
CDR3 DNA: TGCGCCAGCAGCACGGATCCGGTTAGCGGGAGCTCCTACGAGCAGTACTTC

V gene: TRBV7-9
D gene: -
clone size: -
J gene: TRBJ2-1
CDR3 protein: CASSPYNEQFF
CDR3 DNA: TGTGCCAGCTCTCCTTACAATGAGCAGTTCTTC

V gene: TRBV30
D gene: TRBD1
clone size: -
J gene: TRBJ1-2
CDR3 protein: CAFPTGGNGYTF
CDR3 DNA: TGTGCCTTCCCTACAGGGGGTAACGGCTACACCTTC

V gene: TRBV6-1
D gene: -
clone size: once
J gene: TRBJ1-2
CDR3 protein: CASSGQIRGHGYTF
CDR3 DNA: TGTGCCAGCAGTGGCCAGATCAGGGGACATGGCTACACCTTC

V gene: TRBV19
D gene: -
clone size: -
J gene: TRBJ1-2
CDR3 protein: CATVTGGIGYTF
CDR3 DNA: TGTGCCACCGTGACGGGAGGGATAGGCTACACCTTC

V gene: TRBV7-9
D gene: -
clone size: -
J gene: TRBJ2-7
CDR3 protein: CSSSRGQQYEQYF
CDR3 DNA: TGTTCCAGCAGTCGAGGACAGCAGTACGAGCAGTACTTC

V gene: TRBV28
D gene: -
clone size: -
J gene: TRBJ1-2
CDR3 protein: CAEAETQRGGYTF
CDR3 DNA: TGTGCCGAGGCAGAGACCCAAAGGGGTGGCTACACCTTC

V gene: TRBV5-1
D gene: TRBD2
clone size: few
J gene: TRBJ2-7
CDR3 protein: CASSMGLDYEQYF
CDR3 DNA: TGCGCCAGCAGCATGGGACTAGACTACGAGCAGTACTTC

V gene: TRBV7-3
D gene: -
clone size: -
J gene: TRBJ1-2
CDR3 protein: CASSLTGQGYGYTF
CDR3 DNA: TGTGCCAGCAGCTTAACGGGTCAGGGGTATGGCTACACCTTC

V gene: TRBV7-8
D gene: TRBD1
clone size: -
J gene: TRBJ1-6
CDR3 protein: CASSLAIQLGQEQNSPLHF
CDR3 DNA: TGTGCCAGCAGCTTAGCCATTCAGCTCGGACAGGAACAAAATTCACCCCTCCACTTT

V gene: TRBV27
D gene: -
clone size: -
J gene: TRBJ2-7
CDR3 protein: CASSPGRATFPEQYF
CDR3 DNA: TGTGCCAGCAGCCCTGGCAGGGCCACCTTTCCCGAGCAGTACTTC

V gene: TRBV6-1
D gene: TRBD1
clone size: few
J gene: TRBJ2-1
CDR3 protein: CASSIRGQGDEQFF
CDR3 DNA: TGTGCCAGCAGTATACGGGGACAGGGCGATGAGCAGTTCTTC

V gene: TRBV19
D gene: -
clone size: -
J gene: TRBJ2-1
CDR3 protein: CASSTWGVGDEQFF
CDR3 DNA: TGTGCCAGTAGTACCTGGGGGGTCGGGGATGAGCAGTTCTTC

V gene: TRBV6-6
D gene: -
clone size: few
J gene: TRBJ1-1
CDR3 protein: CASSLRTEAFF
CDR3 DNA: TGTGCCAGCAGTCTGCGGACTGAAGCTTTCTTT

V gene: TRBV19
D gene: -
clone size: -
J gene: TRBJ1-1
CDR3 protein: CASSNLGRGGRTEAFF
CDR3 DNA: TGTGCCAGTAGTAATTTGGGCCGGGGGGGAAGGACTGAAGCTTTCTTT

V gene: TRBV15
D gene: TRBD1
clone size: -
J gene: TRBJ2-5
CDR3 protein: CATSRDRGQGRETQYF
CDR3 DNA: TGTGCCACCAGCAGAGATCGGGGACAGGGGAGGGAGACCCAGTACTTC

V gene: TRBV7-9
D gene: -
clone size: -
J gene: TRBJ2-6
CDR3 protein: CASSHLGGEDPGANVLTF
CDR3 DNA: TGTGCCAGCAGCCACCTCGGAGGAGAGGACCCTGGGGCCAACGTCCTGACTTTC

V gene: TRBV5-8
D gene: -
clone size: once
J gene: TRBJ2-4
CDR3 protein: CASSFGEAGPKNIQYF
CDR3 DNA: TGTGCCAGCAGCTTCGGGGAGGCGGGACCTAAAAACATTCAGTACTTC

V gene: TRBV5-1
D gene: TRBD1
clone size: -
J gene: TRBJ1-5
CDR3 protein: CASSSQGDSNQPQHF
CDR3 DNA: TGCGCCAGCAGCTCCCAGGGGGATAGCAATCAGCCCCAGCATTTT

V gene: TRBV6-5
D gene: TRBD1
clone size: -
J gene: TRBJ1-1
CDR3 protein: CASRQGRYTEAFF
CDR3 DNA: TGTGCCAGCAGACAGGGGCGATACACTGAAGCTTTCTTT

V gene: TRBV6-1
D gene: TRBD1
clone size: -
J gene: TRBJ2-3
CDR3 protein: CASRKQGAGTDTQYF
CDR3 DNA: TGTGCCAGCAGAAAACAGGGGGCCGGCACAGATACGCAGTATTTT

V gene: TRBV28
D gene: -
clone size: -
J gene: TRBJ2-3
CDR3 protein: CASSFAGSGTDTQYF
CDR3 DNA: TGTGCCAGCAGTTTCGCGGGATCGGGAACAGATACGCAGTATTTT

V gene: TRBV27
D gene: -
clone size: -
J gene: TRBJ2-2
CDR3 protein: CASSLRGSGELFF
CDR3 DNA: TGTGCCAGCAGTTTACGAGGGTCCGGGGAGCTGTTTTTT

V gene: TRBV7-9
D gene: -
clone size: -
J gene: TRBJ2-5
CDR3 protein: CASSADLGRETQYF
CDR3 DNA: TGTGCCAGCAGCGCCGACTTGGGGAGAGAGACCCAGTACTTC

V gene: TRBV11-2
D gene: TRBD2
clone size: -
J gene: TRBJ2-5
CDR3 protein: CASSLRGVPWTQYF
CDR3 DNA: TGTGCCAGCAGCTTACGGGGGGTTCCGTGGACCCAGTACTTC

V gene: TRBV5-1
D gene: -
clone size: -
J gene: TRBJ1-2
CDR3 protein: CASSLDGRSNYGYTF
CDR3 DNA: TGCGCCAGCAGCTTGGACGGGAGGTCTAACTATGGCTACACCTTC

V gene: TRBV27
D gene: TRBD1
clone size: -
J gene: TRBJ2-7
CDR3 protein: CASSETGGSLYEQYF
CDR3 DNA: TGTGCCAGCAGTGAAACAGGGGGAAGTCTCTACGAGCAGTACTTC

V gene: TRBV4-2
D gene: -
clone size: -
J gene: TRBJ1-5
CDR3 protein: CASSQDEGKDQPQHF
CDR3 DNA: TGTGCCAGCAGCCAAGACGAGGGTAAAGATCAGCCCCAGCATTTT

V gene: TRBV6-7
D gene: TRBD1
clone size: -
J gene: TRBJ1-2
CDR3 protein: CASKSKTGGCGYTF
CDR3 DNA: TGTGCCAGCAAATCGAAAACAGGGGGCTGTGGCTACACCTTC

V gene: TRBV11-3
D gene: TRBD1
clone size: few
J gene: TRBJ2-1
CDR3 protein: CASSLVAPGQGRYAEQFF
CDR3 DNA: TGTGCCAGCAGCTTAGTAGCGCCCGGACAGGGAAGGTATGCTGAGCAGTTCTTC

V gene: TRBV6-5
D gene: TRBD2
clone size: -
J gene: TRBJ2-2
CDR3 protein: CASRKASGGPGELFF
CDR3 DNA: TGTGCCAGCAGAAAGGCTAGCGGGGGTCCCGGGGAGCTGTTTTTT